This paragraph reports one TCR beta chain. The antigen remains unidentified. The data originate from a study of monozygotic twins with inflammatory bowel disease. General observations from the study: IBD patients showed reduced TCRbeta diversity (inverse Simpson) versus healthy co-twins.

PCR of TCRalpha and TCRbeta cDNA was nested, with two rounds of about 15 and 9 cycles. TCRdb reprocessed the 5' RACE reads, keeping one entry per CDR3 protein, no DNA. This sample's clone table lists fewer than 550,000 distinct CDR3 sequences. Germline V gene data show CDR1 as SEHNR and CDR2 as FQNEAQ (reference sequence). The CDR3 is 14 residues long. Someone took an approximately 2.5 ml blood sample from each of the donors. This receptor was taken from a human donor with ulcerative colitis or Crohn's disease, or a healthy co-twin of an affected twin (not recorded which). The chain combines TRBV7-9 with TRBJ1-3. Input material: blood. This CDR3 is CASSLVTRGNTIYF.